This TCR beta chain is drawn from a study of OX40 agonist ivuxolimab in advanced cancers. Study details: Melanoma, hepatocellular carcinoma, head and neck or renal cell cancer occurred in dose-escalation patients.

At least ten counts were recorded for this clone. The target antigen is unknown. The table came from immunoSEQ multiplex PCR; TCRdb's copy has only in-frame clones and leaves some out. The sample consists of tens of thousands of clones, approximately 81% of them appearing once. The CDR3 sequence is 15 residues long. The V gene end was trimmed by 3 bases and the J gene end by 3 bases; junction bases not matched to a gene: 3. Per the germline V gene, CDR1 is LNHDA and CDR2 is SQIVND (reference sequence). Study observations and caveats: The work left the antigen specificity of expanded peripheral T cells undetermined. Clonal expansion among partial responders at 0.1-3.0 mg/kg ranked near the lowest.

Sample: CD4+ or CD8+ T cells sorted from blood, taken in a trial of the OX40 agonist ivuxolimab. The chain employs TRBV19 and TRBJ1-2, with 11 positions matching TRBD1. The TCR comes from an adult with an advanced solid tumor such as melanoma, head and neck, liver or kidney cancer. For the CDR3, the DNA is TGTGCCAGTAGTATGGACAGGGGGCGCGACTATGGCTACACCTTC. It encodes CASSMDRGRDYGYTF.